The clone carrying this TCR beta chain was counted only a few times. Its antigen is undetermined. The data stem from a study of response to subunit inactivated influenza vaccine. Using its own MiXCR run on the RT-PCR reads, TCRdb lists one record per CDR3 protein. The sample comprises around 480,000 distinct CDR3 sequences, approximately 15% of which are singletons, and 3% rests with the top ten. Study observations and caveats: Few additional T cells are recruited per seasonal influenza vaccination, authors suggested.

This CDR3 has 15 amino acids. The germline CDR1 and CDR2 sequences are SGHTA and FQGTGA. V shed 1 base and J 5 bases; nucleotides not matched to a gene: 6. The chain links TRBV7-3 to TRBJ2-3, with 7 bases fitting TRBD2. The specimen comprised CD4+ T cells sorted from PBMCs, sampled around 25 months after vaccination. This TCR derives from a man aged 45 to 70 who received an inactivated influenza vaccine. The CDR3 region is CASSLNSGIGDTQYF. As DNA, the CDR3 is TGTGCCAGCAGCTTAAACAGCGGGATAGGAGATACGCAGTATTTT.